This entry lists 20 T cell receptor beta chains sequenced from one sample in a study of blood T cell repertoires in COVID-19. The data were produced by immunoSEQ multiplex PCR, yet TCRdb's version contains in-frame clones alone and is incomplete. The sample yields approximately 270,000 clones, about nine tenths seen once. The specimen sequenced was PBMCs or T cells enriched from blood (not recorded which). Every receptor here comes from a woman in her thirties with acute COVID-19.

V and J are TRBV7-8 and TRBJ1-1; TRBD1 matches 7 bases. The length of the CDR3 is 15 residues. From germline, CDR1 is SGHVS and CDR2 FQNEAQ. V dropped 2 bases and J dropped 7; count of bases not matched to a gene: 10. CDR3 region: CASSLLLRGSVEAFF. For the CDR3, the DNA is TGTGCCAGCAGCTTACTTCTCAGGGGGAGCGTTGAAGCTTTCTTT.

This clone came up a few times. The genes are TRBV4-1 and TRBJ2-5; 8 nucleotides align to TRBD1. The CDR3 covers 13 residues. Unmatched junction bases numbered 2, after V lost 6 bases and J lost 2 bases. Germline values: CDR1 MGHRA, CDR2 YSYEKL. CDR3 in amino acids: CASRGQGQETQYF. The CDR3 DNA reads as TGCGCCAGCAGAGGACAGGGACAAGAGACCCAGTACTTC.

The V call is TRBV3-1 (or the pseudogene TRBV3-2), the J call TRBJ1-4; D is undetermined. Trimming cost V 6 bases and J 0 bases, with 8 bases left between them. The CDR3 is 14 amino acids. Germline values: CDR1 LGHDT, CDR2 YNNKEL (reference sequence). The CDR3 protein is CASRVAATNEKLFF. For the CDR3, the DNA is TGTGCCAGCAGGGTGGCGGCAACTAATGAAAAACTGTTTTTT.

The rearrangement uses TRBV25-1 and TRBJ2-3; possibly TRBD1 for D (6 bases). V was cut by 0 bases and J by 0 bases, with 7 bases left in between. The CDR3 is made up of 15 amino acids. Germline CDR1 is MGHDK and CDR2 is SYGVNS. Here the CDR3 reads CASSEYTGSTDTQYF. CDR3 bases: TGTGCCAGCAGTGAATATACAGGGAGCACAGATACGCAGTATTTT.

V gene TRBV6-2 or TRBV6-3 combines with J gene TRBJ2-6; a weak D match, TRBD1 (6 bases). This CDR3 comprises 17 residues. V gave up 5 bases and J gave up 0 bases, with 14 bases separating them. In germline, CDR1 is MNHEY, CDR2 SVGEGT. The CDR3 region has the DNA TGTGCCAGCAGTAGGCATAAGGACAGCTCTGGGGCCAACGTCCTGACTTTC. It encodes CASSRHKDSSGANVLTF.

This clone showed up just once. This CDR3 reads CASSQRGSSEETQYF. CDR3 bases: TGTGCCAGCAGCCAAAGAGGGAGTAGTGAAGAGACCCAGTACTTC. The chain carries TRBV16 and TRBJ2-5; the D gene is possibly TRBD2 (5 bases). Trimming shortened V by 2 bases and J by 3 bases, and 13 bases separated the two germline ends. Germline lookup yields CDR1 KGHSY and CDR2 FQNENV. The length of the CDR3 is 15 residues.

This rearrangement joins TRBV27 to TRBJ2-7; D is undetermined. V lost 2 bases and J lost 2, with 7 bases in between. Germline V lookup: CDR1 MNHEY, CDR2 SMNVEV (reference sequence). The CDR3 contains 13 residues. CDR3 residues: CASSLNTAYEQYF. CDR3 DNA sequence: TGTGCCAGCAGTTTAAACACCGCCTACGAGCAGTACTTC.

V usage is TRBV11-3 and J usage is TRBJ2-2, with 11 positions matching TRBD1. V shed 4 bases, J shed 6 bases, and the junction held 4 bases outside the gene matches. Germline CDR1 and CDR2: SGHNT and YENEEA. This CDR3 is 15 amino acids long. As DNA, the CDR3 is TGTGCCAGCAGCTCCGGGACAGGGGGTTCCGGGGAGCTGTTTTTT. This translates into CASSSGTGGSGELFF.

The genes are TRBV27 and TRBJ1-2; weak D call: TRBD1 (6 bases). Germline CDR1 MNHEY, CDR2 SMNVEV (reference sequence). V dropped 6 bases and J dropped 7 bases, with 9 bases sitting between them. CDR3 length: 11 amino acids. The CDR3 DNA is TGTGCCAGCAGCCAGGGGACTGGCTACACCTTC. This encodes CASSQGTGYTF.

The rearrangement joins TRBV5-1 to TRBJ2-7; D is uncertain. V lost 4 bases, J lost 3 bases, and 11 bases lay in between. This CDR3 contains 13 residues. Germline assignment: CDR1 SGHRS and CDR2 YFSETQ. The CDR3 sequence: CASSQRAGYEQYF. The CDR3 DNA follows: TGCGCCAGCAGCCAACGTGCCGGCTACGAGCAGTACTTC.

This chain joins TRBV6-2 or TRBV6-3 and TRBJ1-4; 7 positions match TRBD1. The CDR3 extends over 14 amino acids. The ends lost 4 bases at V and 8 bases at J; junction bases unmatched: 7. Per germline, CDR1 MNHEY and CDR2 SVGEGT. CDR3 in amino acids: CASSFKTGTEKLFF. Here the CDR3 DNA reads TGTGCCAGCAGTTTCAAGACAGGGACCGAAAAACTGTTTTTT.

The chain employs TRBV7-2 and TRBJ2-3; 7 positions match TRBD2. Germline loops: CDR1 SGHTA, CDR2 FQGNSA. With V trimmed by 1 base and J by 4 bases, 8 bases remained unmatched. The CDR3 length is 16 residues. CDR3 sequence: CASSLGSLAASDTQYF. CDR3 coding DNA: TGTGCCAGCAGCTTAGGGTCGCTAGCGGCTTCAGATACGCAGTATTTT.

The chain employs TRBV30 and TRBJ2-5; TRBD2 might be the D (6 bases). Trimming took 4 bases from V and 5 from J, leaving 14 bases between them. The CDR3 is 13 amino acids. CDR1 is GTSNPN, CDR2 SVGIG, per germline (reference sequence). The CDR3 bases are TGTGCCTGGACCATCGGGGGTGGCGAGACCCAGTACTTC. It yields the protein CAWTIGGGETQYF.

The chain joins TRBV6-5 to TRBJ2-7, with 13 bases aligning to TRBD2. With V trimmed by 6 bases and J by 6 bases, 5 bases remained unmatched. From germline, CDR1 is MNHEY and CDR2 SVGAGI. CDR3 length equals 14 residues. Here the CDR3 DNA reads TGTGCCAGCAGCCGCACTAGCGGGAGGGGCGAGCAGTACTTC. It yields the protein CASSRTSGRGEQYF.

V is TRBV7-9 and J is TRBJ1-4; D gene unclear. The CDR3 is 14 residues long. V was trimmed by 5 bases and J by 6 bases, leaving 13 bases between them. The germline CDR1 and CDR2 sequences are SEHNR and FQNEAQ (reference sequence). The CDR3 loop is CASSETRDYEKLFF. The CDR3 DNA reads TGTGCCAGCAGCGAAACCCGGGATTATGAAAAACTGTTTTTT.

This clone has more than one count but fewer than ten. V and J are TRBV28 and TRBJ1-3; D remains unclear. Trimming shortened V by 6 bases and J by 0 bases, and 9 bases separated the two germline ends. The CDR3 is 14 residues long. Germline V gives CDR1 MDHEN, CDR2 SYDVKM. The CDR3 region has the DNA TGTGCCAGCAGGGGAGGAACCTCTGGAAACACCATATATTTT. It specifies CASRGGTSGNTIYF.

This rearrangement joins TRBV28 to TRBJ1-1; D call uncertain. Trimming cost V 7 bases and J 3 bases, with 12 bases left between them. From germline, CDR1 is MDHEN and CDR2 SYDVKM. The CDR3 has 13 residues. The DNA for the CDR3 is TGTGCCAGCAATCGCCAACTGCACACTGAAGCTTTCTTT. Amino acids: CASNRQLHTEAFF.

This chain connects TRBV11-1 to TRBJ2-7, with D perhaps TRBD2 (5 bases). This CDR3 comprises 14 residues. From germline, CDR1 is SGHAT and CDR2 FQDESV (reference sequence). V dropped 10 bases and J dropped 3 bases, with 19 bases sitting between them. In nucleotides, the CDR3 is TGTGCCACCTCGACGGACGGGGTAGTCTACGAGCAGTACTTC. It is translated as CATSTDGVVYEQYF.

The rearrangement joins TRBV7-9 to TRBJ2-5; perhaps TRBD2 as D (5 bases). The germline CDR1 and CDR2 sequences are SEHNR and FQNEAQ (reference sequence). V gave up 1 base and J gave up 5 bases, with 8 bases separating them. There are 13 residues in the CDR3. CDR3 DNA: TGTGCCAGCAGCTTAGAAAGGGAGGAGACCCAGTACTTC. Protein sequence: CASSLEREETQYF.

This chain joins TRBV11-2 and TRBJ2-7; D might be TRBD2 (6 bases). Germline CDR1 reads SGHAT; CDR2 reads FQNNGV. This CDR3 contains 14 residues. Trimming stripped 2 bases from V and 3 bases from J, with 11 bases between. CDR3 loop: CASSLPWGVYEQYF. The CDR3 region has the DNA TGTGCCAGCAGCTTACCGTGGGGGGTCTACGAGCAGTACTTC.